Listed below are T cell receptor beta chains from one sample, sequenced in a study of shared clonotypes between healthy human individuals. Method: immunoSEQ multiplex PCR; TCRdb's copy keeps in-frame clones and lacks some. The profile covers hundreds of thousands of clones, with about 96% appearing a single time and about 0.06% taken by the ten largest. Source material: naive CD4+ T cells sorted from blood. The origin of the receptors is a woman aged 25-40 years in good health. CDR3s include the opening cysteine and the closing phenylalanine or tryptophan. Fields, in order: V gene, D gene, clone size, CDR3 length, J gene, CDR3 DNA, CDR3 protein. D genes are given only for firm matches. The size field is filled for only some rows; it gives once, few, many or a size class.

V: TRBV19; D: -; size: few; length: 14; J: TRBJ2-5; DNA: TGTGCCAGTAGTATAGTTAGCGGCCAAGAGACCCAGTACTTC; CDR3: CASSIVSGQETQYF
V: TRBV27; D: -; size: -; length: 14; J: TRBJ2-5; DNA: TGTGCCAGCAGTTTATCGTGGGGGCTGGAGACCCAGTACTTC; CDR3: CASSLSWGLETQYF
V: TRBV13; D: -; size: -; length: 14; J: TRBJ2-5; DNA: TGTGCCAGCAGCTTAGGGGCCGGGCAAGAGACCCAGTACTTC; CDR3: CASSLGAGQETQYF
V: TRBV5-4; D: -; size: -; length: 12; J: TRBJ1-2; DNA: TGTGCCAGCGGCCGTGCTAACTATGGCTACACCTTC; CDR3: CASGRANYGYTF
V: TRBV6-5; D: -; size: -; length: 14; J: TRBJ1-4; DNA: TGTGCCAGCAGTATCCAGGGGCGTAGCGAAAAACTGTTTTTT; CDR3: CASSIQGRSEKLFF
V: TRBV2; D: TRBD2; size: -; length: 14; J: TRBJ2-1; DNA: TGTGCCAGCAAAGGGACTACGTTACAAGGTGAGCAGTTCTTC; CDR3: CASKGTTLQGEQFF
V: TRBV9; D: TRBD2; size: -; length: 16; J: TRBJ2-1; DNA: TGTGCCAGCAGCCTATTAGCGGGAACTTCTTACAATGAGCAGTTCTTC; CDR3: CASSLLAGTSYNEQFF
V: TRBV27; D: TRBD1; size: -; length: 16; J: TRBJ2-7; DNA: TGTGCCAGCAGTAACAACCCCCGGGACAGGAACCACGAGCAGTACTTC; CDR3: CASSNNPRDRNHEQYF
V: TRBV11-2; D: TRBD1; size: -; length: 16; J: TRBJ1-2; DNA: TGTGCCAGCAGCTTAGATCGGGGACAGGGGGAAGGCGGCTACACCTTC; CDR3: CASSLDRGQGEGGYTF
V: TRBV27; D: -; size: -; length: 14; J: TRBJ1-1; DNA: TGTGCCAGCAGCCTTGATTACCCGAACACTGAAGCTTTCTTT; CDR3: CASSLDYPNTEAFF
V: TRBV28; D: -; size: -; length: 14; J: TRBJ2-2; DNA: TGTGCCAGCAGTGACCACCGGGACACCGGGGAGCTGTTTTTT; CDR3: CASSDHRDTGELFF
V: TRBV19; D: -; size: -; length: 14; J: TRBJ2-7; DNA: TGTGCCAGTAGTATAACTACCGGGAGCTACGAGCAGTACTTC; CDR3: CASSITTGSYEQYF
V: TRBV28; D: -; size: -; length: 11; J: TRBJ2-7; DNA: TGTGCCAGCAGTGGAGTGTACGAGCAGTACTTC; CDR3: CASSGVYEQYF
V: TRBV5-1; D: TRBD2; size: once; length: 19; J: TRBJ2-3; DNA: TGCGCCAGCAGCTTGGTGGCGGGAGGTGGTCGCCGCAGCACAGATACGCAGTATTTT; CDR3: CASSLVAGGGRRSTDTQYF
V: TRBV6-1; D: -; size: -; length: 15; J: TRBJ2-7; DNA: TGTGCCAGCAGTGACCAGCATGCCCAGCTCTTCGAGCAGTACTTC; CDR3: CASSDQHAQLFEQYF
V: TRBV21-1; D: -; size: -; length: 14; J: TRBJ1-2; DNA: TGTGCCAGCAGCAAACGGGATCGGAGGGGTGGCTACACCTTC; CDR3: CASSKRDRRGGYTF
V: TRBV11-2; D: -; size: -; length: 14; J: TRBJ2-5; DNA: TGTGCCAGCACCCACTGGGGATACCAAGAGACCCAGTACTTC; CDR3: CASTHWGYQETQYF
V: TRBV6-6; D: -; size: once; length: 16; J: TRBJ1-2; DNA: TGTGCCAGCAGTTCCCTCCGAGAGGGCATTGAAGGTGGCTACACCTTC; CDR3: CASSSLREGIEGGYTF
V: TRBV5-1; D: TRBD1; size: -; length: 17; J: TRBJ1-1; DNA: TGCGCCAGCGGTTCCACCGGGACAGGGGCAAGGAACACTGAAGCTTTCTTT; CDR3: CASGSTGTGARNTEAFF
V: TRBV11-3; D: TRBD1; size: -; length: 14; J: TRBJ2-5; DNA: TGTGCCAGCAGCCCCCGGGACAGGGGTGAGACCCAGTACTTC; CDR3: CASSPRDRGETQYF
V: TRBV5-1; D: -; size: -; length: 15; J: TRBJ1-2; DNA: TGCGCCAGCAGCTTGTCTGCCTCGAACAACTATGGCTACACCTTC; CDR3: CASSLSASNNYGYTF
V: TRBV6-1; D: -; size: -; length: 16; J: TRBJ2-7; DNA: TGTGCCAGCAGTGGCGCCGGGACTCCGAGCTCCTACGAGCAGTACTTC; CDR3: CASSGAGTPSSYEQYF
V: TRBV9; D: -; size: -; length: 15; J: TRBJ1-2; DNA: TGTGCCAGCAGCGTGCTCCCAACTTTTAACTATGGCTACACCTTC; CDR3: CASSVLPTFNYGYTF
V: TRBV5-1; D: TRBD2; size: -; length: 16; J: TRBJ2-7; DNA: TGCGCCAGCAGCTTGGCGGGGCGGGAGAGCTCCTACGAGCAGTACTTC; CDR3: CASSLAGRESSYEQYF
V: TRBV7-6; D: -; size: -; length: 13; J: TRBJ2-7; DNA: TGTGCCAGCAGCCCTGGGCGCTCCTTCGAGCAGTACTTC; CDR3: CASSPGRSFEQYF
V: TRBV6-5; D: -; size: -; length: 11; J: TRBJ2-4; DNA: TGTGCCAGCAGTGATTTAAGCATTCAGTACTTC; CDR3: CASSDLSIQYF
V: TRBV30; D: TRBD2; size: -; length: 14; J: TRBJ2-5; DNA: TGTGCCTGGAGGCCGAGCGGGAGGATTGAGACCCAGTACTTC; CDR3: CAWRPSGRIETQYF
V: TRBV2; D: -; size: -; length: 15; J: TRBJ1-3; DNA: TGTGCCAGCAGTGAGGCGGGGGAAAACGGAAACACCATATATTTT; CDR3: CASSEAGENGNTIYF
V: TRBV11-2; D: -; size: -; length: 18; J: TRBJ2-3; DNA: TGTGCCAGCAGCTTAGGATTACTCCGGACAGTCAGCACAGATACGCAGTATTTT; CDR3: CASSLGLLRTVSTDTQYF
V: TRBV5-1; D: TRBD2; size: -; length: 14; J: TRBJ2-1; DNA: TGCGCCAGCAGCCCCGGGACTAGTGACAATGAGCAGTTCTTC; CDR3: CASSPGTSDNEQFF
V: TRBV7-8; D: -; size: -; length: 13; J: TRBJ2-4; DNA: TGTGCCAGCAGCTTAGTTGAGAAAAACATTCAGTACTTC; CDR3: CASSLVEKNIQYF
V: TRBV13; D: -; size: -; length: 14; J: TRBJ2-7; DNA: TGTGCCAGCAGCTTTTACTCGAAACATTACGAGCAGTACTTC; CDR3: CASSFYSKHYEQYF
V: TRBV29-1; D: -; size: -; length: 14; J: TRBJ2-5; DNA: TGCAGCGTACGGGGACTTGAGGTCGGGGAGACCCAGTACTTC; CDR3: CSVRGLEVGETQYF
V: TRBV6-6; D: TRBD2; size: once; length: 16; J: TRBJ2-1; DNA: TGTGCCAGCAGTACCAGGGGTAGCGGGAGTTATAATGAGCAGTTCTTC; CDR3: CASSTRGSGSYNEQFF
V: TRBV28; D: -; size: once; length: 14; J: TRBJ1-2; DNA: TGTGCCAGCAGCCTTTCAGGGGCCGCCTATGGCTACACCTTC; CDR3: CASSLSGAAYGYTF
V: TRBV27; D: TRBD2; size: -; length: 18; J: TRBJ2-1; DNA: TGTGCCAGCAGTGGGGACAGCACGACTAGCGGGAGTTATGATGAGCAGTTCTTC; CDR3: CASSGDSTTSGSYDEQFF
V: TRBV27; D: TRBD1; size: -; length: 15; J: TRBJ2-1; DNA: TGTGCCAGCAGTCGCCAGGGGGTCCTGGGGGATGAGCAGTTCTTC; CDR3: CASSRQGVLGDEQFF
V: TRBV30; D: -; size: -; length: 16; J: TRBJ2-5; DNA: TGTGCCTGGAGCTCCCCTGGGGCTCCCGCGAGCGAGACCCAGTACTTC; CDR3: CAWSSPGAPASETQYF
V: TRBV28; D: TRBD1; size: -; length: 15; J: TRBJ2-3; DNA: TGTGCCAGCAGAGCCCCCCAGGGGGCAACAGATACGCAGTATTTT; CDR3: CASRAPQGATDTQYF